This T cell receptor (beta chain) was captured by sequencing in a study of OX40 agonist ivuxolimab in advanced cancers. There are 18 residues in the CDR3. The trim removed 4 bases at V and 0 bases at J, leaving 7 bases unmatched. Germline CDR1 reads MGHDK; CDR2 reads SYGVNS. Generated by immunoSEQ multiplex PCR, the TCRdb table keeps only in-frame clones and is missing some. The repertoire consists of 45,000 to 60,000 clones, with around 93% occurring once and the leading ten covering about 3.8%. The chain has TRBV25-1 and TRBJ2-3; 13 bases are shared with TRBD2. This TCR derives from an adult with an advanced solid tumor such as melanoma, head and neck, liver or kidney cancer. The sequences come from CD4+ or CD8+ T cells sorted from blood, collected in a trial of the OX40 agonist ivuxolimab. The CDR3 DNA follows: TGTGCCAGCAGTGGACCCCCGGGACTAGCGGGAAGCACAGATACGCAGTATTTT. Amino acid sequence: CASSGPPGLAGSTDTQYF. Drawing the rest from reference TRBV25-1 and TRBJ2-3, the complete variable domain is EADIYQTPRYLVIGTGKKITLECSQTMGHDKMYWYQQDPGMELHLIHYSYGVNSTEKGDLSSESTVSRIRTEHFPLTLESARPSHTSQYLCASSGPPGLAGSTDTQYFGPGTRLTVL.